This T cell receptor (beta chain) was sequenced for a study of OX40 agonist ivuxolimab in advanced cancers. General observations from the study: There was clonal expansion of CD4+ and CD8+ blood T cells by week 6 at 0.1 to 3.0 mg/kg.

This CDR3 is built from 12 residues. Germline CDR1 is MNHNS and CDR2 is SASEGT. V dropped 8 bases and J dropped 6 bases, with 13 bases sitting between them. A note on this clone: Its specificity is unknown.

Sequenced by immunoSEQ multiplex PCR; TCRdb stores in-frame clones only, minus some. The sample carries 75,000 to 100,000 clones, approximately 80% recorded once. The rearrangement links TRBV6-1 to TRBJ1-1, with D possibly TRBD1 on 6 matching bases. The sequenced sample was CD4+ or CD8+ T cells sorted from blood, obtained in a trial of the OX40 agonist ivuxolimab. This clonotype was sampled from an adult with an advanced solid tumor such as melanoma, head and neck, liver or kidney cancer. CDR3: CASQGGEAEAFF. The CDR3 DNA is TGTGCCAGCCAAGGGGGAGAGGCTGAAGCTTTCTTT.